One sample yielded the 10 T cell receptor beta chains listed below, sequenced in a study. TRBV12-4/TRBJ1-2 clonotypes were amplified with adaptor-ligated barcode primers. TCRdb independently ran MiXCR on the multiplex PCR reads; one entry per CDR3 protein. Seen here are approximately 190 distinct CDR3 sequences, around 3.8% observed once, and the top ten hold around a quarter. Sequences were obtained from memory CD4+ T cells sorted from blood. The sample's subset: memory CD4+ T cells, CD4+CD45RO+CD25-. The receptors here all came from a female donor with breast cancer.

This clonotype is judged large. This CDR3 is CASSSRGDYTF. As DNA, the CDR3 is TGTGCCAGCAGTTCCCGAGGGGACTACACCTTC. J is TRBJ1-2 and V is TRBV12-3 or TRBV12-4; a possible D gene is TRBD1 (5 bases). Trimming pared 4 bases from V and 10 bases from J, leaving 10 bases between. The CDR3 length is 11 residues.

Within the sample, this clonotype is large. The genes are TRBV12-3 or TRBV12-4 and TRBJ1-2; a possible D gene is TRBD1 (5 bases). This CDR3 is built from 13 residues. The ends were cut back, 3 bases at V and 8 bases at J, with 13 bases in the middle. The CDR3 protein is CASSFGTSGGYTF. The CDR3 nucleotides read TGTGCCAGCAGTTTTGGGACTTCAGGAGGCTACACCTTC.

By share, this clonotype ranks as large (0.1 to 1%). The J gene is TRBJ1-2, the V gene TRBV12-3 or TRBV12-4; D unresolved. This CDR3 has 14 amino acids. With 3 bases removed from V and 5 bases from J, the gap between germline ends came to 13 bases. CDR3 amino acids: CASSLGSGPYGYTF. CDR3 DNA sequence: TGTGCCAGCAGTTTGGGCAGTGGACCTTATGGCTACACCTTC.

This clonotype is termed large (0.1 to 1%). This chain connects TRBV12-3 or TRBV12-4 to TRBJ1-2; D not certain. Deletions cut 7 bases from V and 1 base from J, with 13 bases between. The CDR3 contains 14 residues. The CDR3 loop reads CASTPPAHNYGYTF. CDR3 coding DNA: TGTGCCAGCACCCCGCCAGCTCATAACTATGGCTACACCTTC.

This clonotype counts as large. V usage is TRBV12-3 or TRBV12-4 and J usage is TRBJ1-2; no clear D gene. This CDR3 is built from 13 residues. V gave up 2 bases and J gave up 1 base, with 5 bases separating them. DNA of the CDR3: TGTGCCAGCAGTTTAAACAGTAACTATGGCTACACCTTC. Its translation: CASSLNSNYGYTF.

This chain connects TRBV12-3 or TRBV12-4 to TRBJ1-2; no definite D call. Deletions cut 5 bases from V and 5 bases from J, with 12 bases between. The CDR3 has 13 amino acids. DNA for the CDR3: TGTGCCAGCAGTGCTAACACGGAGTATGGCTACACCTTC. Amino acid sequence: CASSANTEYGYTF.

By sample share, this clonotype is large. The chain carries TRBV12-3 or TRBV12-4 and TRBJ1-2; perhaps TRBD1 as D (6 bases). The CDR3 covers 14 residues. Trimming shortened V by 5 bases and J by 4 bases, and 14 bases separated the two germline ends. CDR3 coding DNA: TGTGCCAGCAGTATAACACAGGGCACCTATGGCTACACCTTC. It yields the protein CASSITQGTYGYTF.

This clonotype qualifies as hyperexpanded. The chain recombines TRBV12-3 or TRBV12-4 with TRBJ1-2, with unresolved D. This CDR3 has 13 amino acids. Trimming pared 6 bases from V and 7 bases from J, leaving 15 bases between. CDR3 sequence (DNA): TGTGCCAGCAGCCCGACGGCTCGGGGTGGCTACACCTTC. This codes for CASSPTARGGYTF.

Sample share makes this clonotype large. The CDR3, as DNA: TGTGCCAGCAGTTTACTCAGAGGCTATGGCTACACCTTC. This sequence encodes CASSLLRGYGYTF. V is TRBV12-3 or TRBV12-4 and J is TRBJ1-2; D gene unclear. V lost 2 bases, J lost 4 bases, and 8 bases lay in between. The CDR3 spans 13 residues.

This clonotype is categorized as large. The CDR3 protein is CASSTSQGTGYTF. DNA for the CDR3: TGTGCCAGCAGCACTTCCCAGGGTACTGGCTACACCTTC. The chain joins TRBV12-3 or TRBV12-4 to TRBJ1-2, with a possible D match to TRBD1 (5 bases). The CDR3 has 13 amino acids. Trimming took 6 bases from V and 7 from J, leaving 15 bases between them.